The clone carrying this T cell receptor (beta chain) was detected ten times or more. Its antigen is not identified. The sample belongs to a study of T-cell reconstitution after alpha-beta-depleted transplantation in children. Study-wide findings and caveats: The origin of alpha-beta T cells about two months after transplant was reportedly several hundred expanded graft clones. The origin of high day-60 TCRbeta diversity in some patients lay in surviving recipient T cells and thymic progenitors. The authors attributed T-cell counts and diversity one year after transplant mostly to newly produced T cells.

The library targeted TCRbeta and was prepared with unique molecular identifiers. One entry per CDR3 protein, called by TCRdb with MiXCR from the PCR reads. The table records 200,000 to 250,000 distinct CDR3 sequences, approximately 11% of them present only once. The ends lost 6 bases at V and 4 bases at J; junction bases unmatched: 14. CDR3 size: 17 residues. Looked up from germline, CDR1 is MNHEY and CDR2 is SVGAGI. This chain joins TRBV6-5 and TRBJ2-5; 10 bases agree with TRBD2. This specimen was PBMCs, taken before TCRalphabeta/CD19-depleted stem cell transplant. The origin of this receptor is a child under two years old with acute myeloid leukemia, due to receive a stem cell transplant. This CDR3 is CASSYGLADGIGETQYF. CDR3 coding DNA: TGTGCCAGCAGCTATGGACTAGCGGATGGGATAGGAGAGACCCAGTACTTC.